A single sample gave rise to the 27 T cell receptor beta chains below, sequenced in a study of cytomegalovirus exposure and HLA in healthy donors. This PCR relied on a set of 60 Vbeta primers and 13 Jbeta primers. The assay was immunoSEQ multiplex PCR, and TCRdb's table has in-frame clones only and misses some. The sample lists 90,000 to 120,000 clones, roughly four fifths seen once, with 11% to 15% in the top ten. Sequencing was done on a sample of PBMCs. The receptors were gathered from a male donor in good health and CMV-seropositive.

This clone was observed a handful of times. One end of the junction varies from germline; a read error may be responsible. V is TRBV7-7 and J is TRBJ2-7, with 7 bases lining up with TRBD1. The CDR3 length is 13 residues. CDR1 is SSHAT, CDR2 FNYEAQ, per germline (reference sequence). CDR3 sequence reads: CASSLGSGGEQYF. The CDR3 DNA sequence: TGTGCTAGCAGCTTGGGCTCAGGGGGCGAGCAGTACTTC.

This chain joins TRBV18 and TRBJ2-3, with D unclear. Trimming took off 0 bases at V and 6 bases at J, with 4 bases between the two ends. Germline-derived CDR1 and CDR2 are KGHSH and LQKENI. The CDR3 runs to 12 residues. CDR3 in amino acids: CASSPPSDTQYF. Here the CDR3 DNA reads TGTGCCAGCTCACCACCCTCGGATACGCAGTATTTT.

This chain connects TRBV5-1 to TRBJ2-5, with TRBD2 matching over 7 bases. V lost 0 bases to trimming and J lost 2 bases; unmatched junction nucleotides: 7. This CDR3 is built from 16 residues. Germline lookup yields CDR1 SGHRS and CDR2 YFSETQ. Here the CDR3 DNA reads TGCGCCAGCAGCTTGGAACCTAGCGGCGAACAAGAGACCCAGTACTTC. As protein: CASSLEPSGEQETQYF.

This clone has a single count. CDR3: CASSYSPGSGNTIYF. The CDR3 region has the DNA TGTGCCAGCAGTTACTCTCCAGGCTCTGGAAACACCATATATTTT. This sequence joins TRBV6-5 and TRBJ1-3; D is unclear. The CDR3 sequence is 15 residues long. The germline gives CDR1 MNHEY, CDR2 SVGAGI. V shed 0 bases and J shed 0 bases, with 6 bases lying between them.

The rearrangement links TRBV30 to TRBJ2-1, with a possible D match to TRBD2 (5 bases). In germline, CDR1 is GTSNPN, CDR2 SVGIG (reference sequence). This CDR3 is 15 amino acids long. The ends were cut back, 4 bases at V and 6 bases at J, with 19 bases in the middle. CDR3 amino acids: CAWISSLAGGNEQFF. As DNA, the CDR3 is TGTGCCTGGATTTCTAGTCTGGCGGGTGGCAATGAGCAGTTCTTC. The full variable domain, in which reference TRBV30 and TRBJ2-1 provide the parts outside the CDR3, is SQTIHQWPATLVQPVGSPLSLECTVEGTSNPNLYWYRQAAGRGLQLLFYSVGIGQISSEVPQNLSASRPQDRQFILSSKKLLLSDSGFYLCAWISSLAGGNEQFFGPGTRLTVL.

This chain connects TRBV19 to TRBJ1-1; 7 nucleotides line up with TRBD1. This CDR3 has 13 residues. CDR1 and CDR2 (germline): LNHDA, SQIVND (reference sequence). V trimming: 5 bases; J trimming: 3 bases; junction bases outside the gene matches: 3. CDR3 DNA sequence: TGTGCCAGTAGTTTGGGACAGCACACTGAAGCTTTCTTT. Translating it yields CASSLGQHTEAFF.

In the case of this clone: One junction end does not reproduce the germline sequence, and a read error may be involved. The chain carries TRBV9 and TRBJ2-7; 8 bases align to TRBD2. Germline V lookup: CDR1 SGDLS, CDR2 YYNGEE. The CDR3 runs 19 residues. The CDR3 nucleotides are TGTGCCAGCAGGGCCCCGGGAGTAGCGGGGATATTGCTCCGTTGGGTTACCCCATTC. Amino acids: CASRAPGVAGILLRWVTPF.

As concerns this clone: The junction differs from germline at one of its ends, possibly a read error. The chain joins TRBV29-1 to TRBJ2-3, with D tentatively TRBD1 (5 bases). The CDR3 runs to 8 residues. Per the germline V gene, CDR1 is SQVTM and CDR2 is ANQGSEA. The CDR3 sequence is CSVEPGNF. The DNA of the CDR3 is TGCAGCGTTGAGCCAGGGAACTTT.

A few counts support this clone. J is TRBJ2-2 and V is TRBV5-6, with TRBD1 matching 10 bases. The CDR3 runs 14 residues. The germline gives CDR1 SGHDT, CDR2 YYEEEE. The J segment lost 6 bases and the V segment lost 4 bases, leaving 3 bases of the junction unmatched. CDR3 DNA sequence: TGTGCCAGCAGCCCTGGACAGGGGGCCGGGGAGCTGTTTTTT. This gives the protein CASSPGQGAGELFF.

This chain links TRBV7-9 with TRBJ1-1; 7 nucleotides match TRBD1. CDR3 size: 15 residues. Looked up from germline, CDR1 is SEHNR and CDR2 is FQNEAQ (reference sequence). Trimming removed 4 bases from V and 0 bases from J; junction bases left unmatched: 5. The CDR3 bases are TGTGCCAGCAGCTCCCTGGGACAGTTGAACACTGAAGCTTTCTTT. This gives the protein CASSSLGQLNTEAFF.

J is TRBJ1-1 and V is TRBV18; tentative D call: TRBD1 (5 bases). The CDR3 covers 15 residues. The germline V and J ends were trimmed by 4 bases and 1 base, with 13 bases remaining between them. From germline, CDR1 is KGHSH and CDR2 LQKENI. For the CDR3, the DNA is TGTGCCAGCTCACTCACCGGGGGATCGAACACTGAAGCTTTCTTT. The encoded protein is CASSLTGGSNTEAFF.

This chain links TRBV7-2 with TRBJ2-5; maybe TRBD2 (6 bases). The germline V gene has CDR1 SGHTA and CDR2 FQGNSA. This CDR3 region has 13 residues. Trimming shortened V by 4 bases and J by 5 bases, and 11 bases separated the two germline ends. CDR3 sequence (DNA): TGTGCCAGCAGCTACGCGGGGAGGGAGACCCAGTACTTC. Translating gives CASSYAGRETQYF.

The chain recombines TRBV29-1 with TRBJ2-3; the match to TRBD2 covers 9 bases. Germline V gene sequence: CDR1 SQVTM, CDR2 ANQGSEA. CDR3 length: 15 residues. V was clipped by 1 base and J by 5 bases; unmatched bases: 7. The CDR3 bases are TGCAGCGTTGAAGGCGGGGGGGCCTCGGGAGATACGCAGTATTTT. It translates to CSVEGGGASGDTQYF.

The chain recombines TRBV5-1 with TRBJ2-3, with 8 positions matching TRBD2. CDR1 SGHRS and CDR2 YFSETQ come from the germline V gene. Trimming at V came to 4 bases and at J to 4 bases, leaving 5 bases not matched to a gene. The CDR3 spans 14 residues. The DNA of the CDR3 is TGCGCCAGCAGCCCGGGGGGGGTCGCAGATACGCAGTATTTT. It codes for CASSPGGVADTQYF. Combining the CDR3 with reference TRBV5-1 and TRBJ2-3 gives the whole variable domain KAGVTQTPRYLIKTRGQQVTLSCSPISGHRSVSWYQQTPGQGLQFLFEYFSETQRNKGNFPGRFSGRQFSNSRSEMNVSTLELGDSALYLCASSPGGVADTQYFGPGTRLTVL.

The CDR3 protein is CASSFGQGVLEETQYF. CDR3 coding DNA: TGTGCCAGCAGCTTCGGACAGGGGGTTTTGGAAGAGACCCAGTACTTC. The rearrangement uses TRBV11-2 and TRBJ2-5, with 10 bases identical to TRBD1. Trimming took 3 bases from V and 3 from J; bases not matched to a gene: 7. The V gene's germline CDR1 is SGHAT and CDR2 FQNNGV. This CDR3 is built from 16 residues.

The CDR3 DNA follows: TGTGCCAGCTCACCAACAGGGCCCCAGAACTATGGCTACACCTTC. Translating gives CASSPTGPQNYGYTF. This chain links TRBV18 with TRBJ1-2, with D possibly being TRBD1 (6 bases). Germline CDR1 and CDR2: KGHSH and LQKENI. V dropped 2 bases and J dropped 2 bases, with 12 bases sitting between them. CDR3 length: 15 residues.

This clone appeared a few times. The chain couples TRBV19 to TRBJ2-1; 9 nucleotides align to TRBD2. V gave up 3 bases and J gave up 5 bases; unmatched junction bases: 8. The CDR3 has 16 residues. Germline CDR1 reads LNHDA; CDR2 reads SQIVND (reference sequence). CDR3 region: CASSMTRLAADNEQFF. In DNA form, the CDR3 reads TGTGCCAGTAGTATGACTAGACTAGCGGCCGACAATGAGCAGTTCTTC.

The chain couples TRBV18 to TRBJ1-6; 9 bases fit TRBD1. The germline V gene has CDR1 KGHSH and CDR2 LQKENI. The CDR3 length is 17 residues. The ends lost 6 bases at V and 7 bases at J; junction bases unmatched: 13. The CDR3 bases are TGTGCCAGCTCTCCAGTCCCGGGACAGGGAATCAATTCACCCCTCCACTTT. This translates into CASSPVPGQGINSPLHF.

CDR3 sequence reads: CTSRPTGGSGQPQHF. DNA for the CDR3: TGCACCAGCAGGCCAACAGGGGGGTCAGGTCAGCCCCAGCATTTT. J is TRBJ1-5 and V is TRBV1; the DNA was not compared with TRBD1, the D call given in the table. TRBV1 has pseudogene status. The CDR3 contains 15 residues.

This clone was detected only a few times. The V and J genes are TRBV5-6 and TRBJ2-1, with a possible D match to TRBD2 (6 bases). CDR1 is SGHDT, CDR2 YYEEEE, per germline. The CDR3 totals 17 residues. Trimming left V 0 bases short and J 2 bases short, with 15 bases between. The CDR3 region has the DNA TGTGCCAGCAGCTTGGAAATGGTCGGGGGACCCTACAATGAGCAGTTCTTC. This translates into CASSLEMVGGPYNEQFF.

This rearrangement joins TRBV5-1 to TRBJ1-2, with 7 bases matching TRBD1. Losses at the gene ends were 0 bases for V and 2 bases for J; bases not matched to a gene: 7. The CDR3 is 16 amino acids. CDR1 SGHRS and CDR2 YFSETQ come from the germline V gene. The CDR3 DNA follows: TGCGCCAGCAGCTTGGGGAACAGGGGACCGAACTATGGCTACACCTTC. This translates into CASSLGNRGPNYGYTF.

The chain combines TRBV29-1 with TRBJ1-2; a possible D gene is TRBD1 (6 bases). CDR1 SQVTM and CDR2 ANQGSEA come from the germline V gene. The V and J ends lost 4 bases and 4 bases respectively, with 16 bases between them. CDR3 length: 14 amino acids. The CDR3 region has the DNA TGCAGCGTTGCTAGACCGACAGGATTCTATGGCTACACCTTC. As protein: CSVARPTGFYGYTF.

V is TRBV4-1 and J is TRBJ2-6; 7 bases align to TRBD1. Germline-derived CDR1 and CDR2 are MGHRA and YSYEKL. V was clipped by 1 base and J by 0 bases; unmatched bases: 6. The CDR3 contains 18 residues. CDR3 in DNA: TGCGCCAGCAGCCAAGGGGGACAGCCCTACTCTGGGGCCAACGTCCTGACTTTC. Translated: CASSQGGQPYSGANVLTF.

This chain connects TRBV2 to TRBJ2-7; D remains ambiguous. CDR1 and CDR2 from the germline V gene are SNHLY and FYNNEI. This CDR3 is built from 12 residues. V was cut by 2 bases and J by 6 bases, with 8 bases left in between. CDR3 bases: TGTGCCAGCAGTGAACCCCCCCTCGAGCAGTACTTC. This translates into CASSEPPLEQYF.

This clone was observed once. The junction does not match germline at one end; this may be a read error. The gene calls are TRBV11-1 and TRBJ2-7, with D perhaps given as TRBD1 or TRBD2 (5 bases each). The CDR3 is 15 residues long. The germline CDR1 and CDR2 sequences are SGHAT and FQDESV (reference sequence). The CDR3 bases are TGTGCCAGCAGCCTAGCCCGGACAACCTCCTACGAGCAGTACTTC. It is translated as CASSLARTTSYEQYF.

The rearrangement joins TRBV5-1 to TRBJ2-7, with TRBD1 matching over 7 bases. Germline V CDR1 and CDR2: SGHRS, YFSETQ. The CDR3 loop spans 15 amino acids. J lost 4 bases, V lost 4 bases, and 11 bases had no gene match. Here the CDR3 DNA reads TGCGCCAGCAGCGGTCCTGAGACAGGGATTTACGAGCAGTACTTC. It translates to CASSGPETGIYEQYF.

This clone was recorded only once. The CDR3 loop reads CASSLSGGEGNIQYF. CDR3 bases: TGTGCCAGCAGCTTATCCGGCGGGGAGGGAAACATTCAGTACTTC. The rearrangement links TRBV7-2 to TRBJ2-4, with 7 nucleotides matching TRBD2. In germline, CDR1 is SGHTA, CDR2 FQGNSA. The length of the CDR3 is 15 residues. After removal of 2 bases from V and 6 bases from J, the junction contained 7 bases not matched to a gene.